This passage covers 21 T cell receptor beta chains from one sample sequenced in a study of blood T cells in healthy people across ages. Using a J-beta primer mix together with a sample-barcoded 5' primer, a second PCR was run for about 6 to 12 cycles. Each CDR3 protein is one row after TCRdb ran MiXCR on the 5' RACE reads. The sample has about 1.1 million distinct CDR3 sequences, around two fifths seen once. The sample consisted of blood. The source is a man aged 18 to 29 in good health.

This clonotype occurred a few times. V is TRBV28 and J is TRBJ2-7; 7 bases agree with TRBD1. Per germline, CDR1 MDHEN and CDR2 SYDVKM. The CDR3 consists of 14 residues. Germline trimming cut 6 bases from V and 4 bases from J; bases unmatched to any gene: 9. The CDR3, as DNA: TGTGCCAGCAGCCTGGGACAGCCTAATTACGAGCAGTACTTC. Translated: CASSLGQPNYEQYF. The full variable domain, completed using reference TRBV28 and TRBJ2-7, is DVKVTQSSRYLVKRTGEKVFLECVQDMDHENMFWYRQDPGLGLRLIYFSYDVKMKEKGDIPEGYSVSREKKERFSLILESASTNQTSMYLCASSLGQPNYEQYFGPGTRLTVT.

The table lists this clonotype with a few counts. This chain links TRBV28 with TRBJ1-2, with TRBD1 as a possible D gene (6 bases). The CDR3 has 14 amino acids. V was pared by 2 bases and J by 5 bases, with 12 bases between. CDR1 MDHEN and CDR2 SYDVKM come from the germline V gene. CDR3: CASSLRTVEYGYTF. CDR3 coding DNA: TGTGCCAGCAGTTTACGGACAGTAGAGTATGGCTACACCTTC.

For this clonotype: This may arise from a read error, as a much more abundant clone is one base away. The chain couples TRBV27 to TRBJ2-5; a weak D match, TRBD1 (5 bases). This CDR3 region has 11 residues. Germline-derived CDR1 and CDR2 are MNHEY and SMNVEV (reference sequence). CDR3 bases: TGTGCCAGCAGCAATACAGGCCGGCAGTGCTTC. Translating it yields CASSNTGRQCF.

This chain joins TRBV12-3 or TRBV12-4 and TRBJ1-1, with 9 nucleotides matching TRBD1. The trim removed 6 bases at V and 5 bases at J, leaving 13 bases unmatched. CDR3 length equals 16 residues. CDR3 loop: CASRTYRGQRETEAFF. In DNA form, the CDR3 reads TGTGCCAGCAGAACCTACAGGGGGCAAAGGGAAACTGAAGCTTTCTTT.

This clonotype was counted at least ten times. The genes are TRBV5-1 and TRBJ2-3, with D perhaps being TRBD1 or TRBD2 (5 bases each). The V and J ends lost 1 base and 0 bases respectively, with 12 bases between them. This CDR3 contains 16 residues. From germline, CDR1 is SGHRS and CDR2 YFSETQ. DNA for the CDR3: TGCGCCAGCAGCTTGTTATGGGACGGAAGCACAGATACGCAGTATTTT. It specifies CASSLLWDGSTDTQYF.

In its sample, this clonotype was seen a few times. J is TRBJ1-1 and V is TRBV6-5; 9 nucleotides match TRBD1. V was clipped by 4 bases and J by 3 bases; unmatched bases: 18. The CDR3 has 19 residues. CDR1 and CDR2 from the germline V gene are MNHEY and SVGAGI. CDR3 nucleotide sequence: TGTGCCAGCAGTTTCGAGGACTGGACGTGGACAGGGGAGGACACTGAAGCTTTCTTT. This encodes CASSFEDWTWTGEDTEAFF.

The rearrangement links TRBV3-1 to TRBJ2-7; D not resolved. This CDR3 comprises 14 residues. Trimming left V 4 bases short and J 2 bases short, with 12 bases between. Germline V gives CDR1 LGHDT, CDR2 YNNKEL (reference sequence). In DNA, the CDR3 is TGTGCCAGCAGCCCCCGACAAGCCACCTACGAGCAGTACTTC. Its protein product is CASSPRQATYEQYF.

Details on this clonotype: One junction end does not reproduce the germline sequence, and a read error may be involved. CDR3 amino acids: CASSFGTSGPQETQYF. The CDR3 DNA reads as TGTGCTAGCAGCTTCGGGACTAGCGGTCCCCAAGAGACCCAGTACTTC. This rearrangement joins TRBV7-7 to TRBJ2-5; 11 bases agree with TRBD2. CDR3 length: 16 residues. Per germline, CDR1 SSHAT and CDR2 FNYEAQ (reference sequence).

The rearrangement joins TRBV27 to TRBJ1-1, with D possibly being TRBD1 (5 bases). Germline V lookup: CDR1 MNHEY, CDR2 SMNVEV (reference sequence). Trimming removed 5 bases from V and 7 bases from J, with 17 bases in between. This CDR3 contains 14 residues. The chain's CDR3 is CASSPTGGTNEAFF. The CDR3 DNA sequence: TGTGCCAGCAGTCCAACCGGGGGAACCAATGAAGCTTTCTTT.

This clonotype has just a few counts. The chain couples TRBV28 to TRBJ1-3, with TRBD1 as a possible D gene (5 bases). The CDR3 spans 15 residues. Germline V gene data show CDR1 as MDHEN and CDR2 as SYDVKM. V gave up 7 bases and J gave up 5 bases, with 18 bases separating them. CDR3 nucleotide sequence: TGTGCCAGCACAGGCAAGGGACTTTTAAGAAACACCATATATTTT. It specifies CASTGKGLLRNTIYF.

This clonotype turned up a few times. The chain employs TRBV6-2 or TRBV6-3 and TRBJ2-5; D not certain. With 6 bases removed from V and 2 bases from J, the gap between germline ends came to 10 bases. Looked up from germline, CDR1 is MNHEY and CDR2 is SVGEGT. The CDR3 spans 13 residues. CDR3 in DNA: TGTGCCAGCAGAGACTGGGAACAAGAGACCCAGTACTTC. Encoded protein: CASRDWEQETQYF.

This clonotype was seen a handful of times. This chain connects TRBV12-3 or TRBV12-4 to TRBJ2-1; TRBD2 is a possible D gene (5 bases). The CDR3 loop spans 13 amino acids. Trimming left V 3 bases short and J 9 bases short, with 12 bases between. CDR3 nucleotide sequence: TGTGCCAGCAGTTTTCCCAGCCGGGGTGAGCAGTTCTTC. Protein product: CASSFPSRGEQFF.

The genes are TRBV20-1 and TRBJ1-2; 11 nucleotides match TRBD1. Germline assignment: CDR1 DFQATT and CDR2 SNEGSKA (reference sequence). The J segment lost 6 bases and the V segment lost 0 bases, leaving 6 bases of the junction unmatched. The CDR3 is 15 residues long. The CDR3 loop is CSARERDRGTHGYTF. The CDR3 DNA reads TGCAGTGCTAGAGAACGGGACAGGGGGACCCATGGCTACACCTTC.

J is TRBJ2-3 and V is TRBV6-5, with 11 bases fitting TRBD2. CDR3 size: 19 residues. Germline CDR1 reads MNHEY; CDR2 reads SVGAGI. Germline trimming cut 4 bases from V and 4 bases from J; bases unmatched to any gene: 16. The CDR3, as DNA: TGTGCCAGCAGTTCCGGGACTAGCGGATTCACAAAAGAGGCAGATACGCAGTATTTT. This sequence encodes CASSSGTSGFTKEADTQYF.

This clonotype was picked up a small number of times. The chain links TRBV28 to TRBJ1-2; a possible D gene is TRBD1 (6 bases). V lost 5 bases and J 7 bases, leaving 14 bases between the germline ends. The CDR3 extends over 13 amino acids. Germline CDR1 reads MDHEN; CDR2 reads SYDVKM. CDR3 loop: CASSPTGSSGYTF. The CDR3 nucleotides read TGTGCCAGCAGTCCCACAGGGTCGAGTGGCTACACCTTC.

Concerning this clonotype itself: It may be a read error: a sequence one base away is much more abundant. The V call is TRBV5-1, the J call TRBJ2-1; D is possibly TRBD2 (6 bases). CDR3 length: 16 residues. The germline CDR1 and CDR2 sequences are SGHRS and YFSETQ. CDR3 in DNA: TGCGCCGGCAGCCCCAGTTTCCGGGACTTAAACAATGAGCAGTTCTTC. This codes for CAGSPSFRDLNNEQFF.

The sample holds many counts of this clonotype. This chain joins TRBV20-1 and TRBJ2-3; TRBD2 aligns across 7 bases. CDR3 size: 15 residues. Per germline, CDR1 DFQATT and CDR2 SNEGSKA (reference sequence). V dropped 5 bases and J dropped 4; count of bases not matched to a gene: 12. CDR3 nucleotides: TGCAGTGCTCGCCGACTAGCAGGCGTGGCAGATACGCAGTATTTT. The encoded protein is CSARRLAGVADTQYF.

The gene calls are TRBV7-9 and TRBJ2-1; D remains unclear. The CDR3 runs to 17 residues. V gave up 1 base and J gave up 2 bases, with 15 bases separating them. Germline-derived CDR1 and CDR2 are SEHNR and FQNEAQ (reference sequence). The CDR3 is CASSLEGRTATYNEQFF. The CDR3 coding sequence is TGTGCCAGCAGCTTAGAAGGTCGGACGGCGACCTACAATGAGCAGTTCTTC.

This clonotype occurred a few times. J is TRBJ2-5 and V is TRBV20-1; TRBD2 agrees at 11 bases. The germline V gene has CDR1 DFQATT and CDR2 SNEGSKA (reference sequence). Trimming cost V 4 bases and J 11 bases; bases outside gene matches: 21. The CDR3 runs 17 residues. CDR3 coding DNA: TGCAGTGCTAAGCCCAGACTAGCGGGGCGGTATTTTTCTGAGCAGTACTTC. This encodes CSAKPRLAGRYFSEQYF.

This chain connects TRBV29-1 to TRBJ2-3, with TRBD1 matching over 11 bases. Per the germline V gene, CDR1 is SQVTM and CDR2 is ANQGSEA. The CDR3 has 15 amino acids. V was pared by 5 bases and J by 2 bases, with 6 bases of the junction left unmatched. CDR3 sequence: CSVFRDRGYTDTQYF. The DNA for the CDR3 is TGCAGCGTTTTTCGGGACAGGGGGTACACAGATACGCAGTATTTT.

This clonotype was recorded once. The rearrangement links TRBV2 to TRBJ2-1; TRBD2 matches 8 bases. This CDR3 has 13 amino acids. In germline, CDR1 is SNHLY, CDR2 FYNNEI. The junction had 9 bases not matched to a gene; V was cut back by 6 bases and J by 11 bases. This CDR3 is CASSRDGGGKQFF. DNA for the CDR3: TGTGCCAGCAGCCGAGACGGGGGGGGTAAGCAGTTCTTC.